These T cell receptor beta chains were read from a single sample in a study of shared clonotypes between healthy human individuals. Here immunoSEQ multiplex PCR was the method, and the copy in TCRdb shows in-frame clones only, minus some. In the table there are 300,000 or so clones, around 72% of which are singletons. The sample comprised memory CD4+ T cells sorted from blood. The receptor source for this set is a man aged 25 to 45 in good health. The CDR3 runs from the conserved cysteine through the conserved F or W. The order of the fields is clone size, J gene, V gene, D gene, CDR3 protein, CDR3 DNA. A D gene is named only where the DNA matches it firmly. A clone size is listed for some rows: how often the clone was seen (once, few, many), or a class if it is expanded.

clone size: NA
J gene: TRBJ2-7
V gene: TRBV7-6
D gene: TRBD1
CDR3 protein: CASSLVLSGTGDYEQYF
CDR3 DNA: TGTGCCAGCAGCTTAGTTTTATCTGGGACAGGGGACTACGAGCAGTACTTC

clone size: NA
J gene: TRBJ1-1
V gene: TRBV19
D gene: NA
CDR3 protein: CASTFFRDTEAFF
CDR3 DNA: TGTGCCAGTACCTTCTTCAGGGACACTGAAGCTTTCTTT

clone size: NA
J gene: TRBJ1-2
V gene: TRBV4-3
D gene: NA
CDR3 protein: CASSQHIQGGYTF
CDR3 DNA: TGCGCCAGCAGCCAACACATTCAGGGCGGCTACACCTTC

clone size: NA
J gene: TRBJ1-1
V gene: TRBV28
D gene: NA
CDR3 protein: CASSLGLPNTEAFF
CDR3 DNA: TGTGCCAGCAGTTTAGGGCTCCCGAACACTGAAGCTTTCTTT

clone size: few
J gene: TRBJ2-2
V gene: TRBV28
D gene: NA
CDR3 protein: CASSPVPRTSNTGELFF
CDR3 DNA: TGTGCCAGCAGCCCCGTCCCCCGGACTTCGAACACCGGGGAGCTGTTTTTT

clone size: NA
J gene: TRBJ2-1
V gene: TRBV11-3
D gene: NA
CDR3 protein: CASSLQGAYNEQFF
CDR3 DNA: TGTGCCAGCAGCTTACAGGGCGCCTACAATGAGCAGTTCTTC

clone size: NA
J gene: TRBJ2-3
V gene: TRBV19
D gene: TRBD2
CDR3 protein: CASSMLAGASTDTQYF
CDR3 DNA: TGTGCCAGTAGTATGCTAGCGGGAGCCTCGACAGATACGCAGTATTTT

clone size: NA
J gene: TRBJ2-7
V gene: TRBV28
D gene: NA
CDR3 protein: CASRAGIYEQYF
CDR3 DNA: TGTGCCAGCAGGGCTGGGATCTACGAGCAGTACTTC

clone size: NA
J gene: TRBJ2-7
V gene: TRBV7-2
D gene: NA
CDR3 protein: CASSLKYEQYF
CDR3 DNA: TGTGCCAGCAGCCTAAAGTACGAGCAGTACTTC

clone size: NA
J gene: TRBJ1-1
V gene: TRBV5-1
D gene: NA
CDR3 protein: CASSPRSAGERTAEAFF
CDR3 DNA: TGCGCCAGCAGCCCCCGCTCGGCAGGGGAGAGAACAGCTGAAGCTTTCTTT

clone size: few
J gene: TRBJ2-2
V gene: TRBV2
D gene: TRBD2
CDR3 protein: CASTLRGAGELFF
CDR3 DNA: TGTGCCAGCACCCTGCGGGGGGCCGGGGAGCTGTTTTTT

clone size: NA
J gene: TRBJ1-1
V gene: TRBV28
D gene: NA
CDR3 protein: CASSLDGPGRSSEAFF
CDR3 DNA: TGTGCCAGCAGTTTGGATGGGCCCGGGAGGAGTAGTGAAGCTTTCTTT

clone size: few
J gene: TRBJ2-2
V gene: TRBV18
D gene: NA
CDR3 protein: CASSRDNTGELFF
CDR3 DNA: TGTGCCAGCTCAAGGGATAACACCGGGGAGCTGTTTTTT

clone size: NA
J gene: TRBJ1-1
V gene: TRBV10-3
D gene: NA
CDR3 protein: CAISEGRDGTEAFF
CDR3 DNA: TGTGCCATCAGTGAGGGGAGAGATGGCACTGAAGCTTTCTTT

clone size: once
J gene: TRBJ1-4
V gene: TRBV7-6
D gene: NA
CDR3 protein: CASSLALIATTNEKLFF
CDR3 DNA: TGTGCCAGCAGCTTAGCGCTTATAGCAACAACTAATGAAAAACTGTTTTTT

clone size: NA
J gene: TRBJ1-6
V gene: TRBV6-5
D gene: NA
CDR3 protein: CASKLAGVNSPLHF
CDR3 DNA: TGTGCCAGCAAGCTCGCAGGGGTCAATTCACCCCTCCACTTT

clone size: many
J gene: TRBJ2-7
V gene: TRBV4-3
D gene: NA
CDR3 protein: CASSQDRLGDYEQYF
CDR3 DNA: TGCGCCAGCAGCCAAGATCGCCTTGGGGACTACGAGCAGTACTTC

clone size: NA
J gene: TRBJ1-2
V gene: TRBV5-4
D gene: NA
CDR3 protein: CASSYQGLHLYGYTF
CDR3 DNA: TGTGCCAGCAGCTACCAGGGGCTGCACCTCTATGGCTACACCTTC

clone size: NA
J gene: TRBJ2-5
V gene: TRBV5-1
D gene: NA
CDR3 protein: CASSLGPGGYQETQYF
CDR3 DNA: TGCGCCAGCAGCTTGGGGCCTGGCGGGTACCAAGAGACCCAGTACTTC

clone size: NA
J gene: TRBJ2-7
V gene: TRBV4-1
D gene: TRBD2
CDR3 protein: CASSPGRASGNYEQYF
CDR3 DNA: TGCGCCAGCAGCCCCGGGCGGGCTAGCGGGAACTACGAGCAGTACTTC

clone size: NA
J gene: TRBJ1-2
V gene: TRBV6-6
D gene: NA
CDR3 protein: CASSYESNYGYTF
CDR3 DNA: TGTGCCAGCAGTTACGAGTCGAACTATGGCTACACCTTC

clone size: NA
J gene: TRBJ1-4
V gene: TRBV15
D gene: NA
CDR3 protein: CATSWGRRTNEKLFF
CDR3 DNA: TGTGCCACCAGCTGGGGACGTAGAACTAATGAAAAACTGTTTTTT

clone size: few
J gene: TRBJ2-5
V gene: TRBV2
D gene: TRBD1
CDR3 protein: CAGGQGYKQETQYF
CDR3 DNA: TGTGCCGGGGGACAGGGCTACAAACAAGAGACCCAGTACTTC

clone size: NA
J gene: TRBJ2-7
V gene: TRBV2
D gene: TRBD1
CDR3 protein: CASSVIGGGYEQYF
CDR3 DNA: TGTGCCAGCAGTGTAATAGGGGGCGGCTACGAGCAGTACTTC

clone size: many
J gene: TRBJ1-4
V gene: TRBV6-1
D gene: NA
CDR3 protein: CASSVQEKLFF
CDR3 DNA: TGTGCCAGCAGTGTACAGGAAAAACTGTTTTTT